This paragraph covers one TCR beta chain sequence. Authors' data handling: Researchers report that nucleated cell counts were estimated from reference gene primer amplification. Some clones are missing from TCRdb's copy, which holds only in-frame ones; the method was immunoSEQ multiplex PCR. V, J and clone size are those of that table, while D and trimming were read from the DNA. This table holds around 140,000 clones, about 80% found once. The data stem from a study of blood T cell repertoires in COVID-19. The wider study: There were acute and convalescent COVID-19 samples, and they came from the United States, Italy and Spain. Sample material is recorded as cDNA or gDNA derived from T cells, B-cell-depleted T cells, or PBMCs.

The CDR3 is 11 residues long. V was cut by 7 bases and J by 6 bases, with 10 bases left in between. Germline loops: CDR1 MGHDK, CDR2 SYGVNS. The receptor's source is a human donor in a cohort sampled during active COVID-19. Sequencing was done on a sample of peripheral blood. The V call is TRBV25-1, the J call TRBJ2-7; D might be TRBD1 (5 bases). CDR3 residues: CASTRESEQYF. Written as DNA, the CDR3 is TGTGCCAGCACCAGGGAATCCGAGCAGTACTTC.